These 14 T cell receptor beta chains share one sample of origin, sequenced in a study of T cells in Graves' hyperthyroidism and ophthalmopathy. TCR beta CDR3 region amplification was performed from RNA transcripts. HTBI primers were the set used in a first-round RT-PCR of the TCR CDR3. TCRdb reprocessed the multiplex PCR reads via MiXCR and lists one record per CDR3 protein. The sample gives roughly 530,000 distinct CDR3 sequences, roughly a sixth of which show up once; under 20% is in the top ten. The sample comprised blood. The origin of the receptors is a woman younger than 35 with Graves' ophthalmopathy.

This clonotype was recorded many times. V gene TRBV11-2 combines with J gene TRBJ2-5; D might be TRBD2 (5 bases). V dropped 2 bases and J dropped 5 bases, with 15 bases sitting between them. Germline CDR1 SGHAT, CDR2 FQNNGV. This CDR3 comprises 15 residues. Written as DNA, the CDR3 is TGTGCCAGCAGCTTATCAAGGACTCCGGGTGAGACCCAGTACTTC. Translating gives CASSLSRTPGETQYF.

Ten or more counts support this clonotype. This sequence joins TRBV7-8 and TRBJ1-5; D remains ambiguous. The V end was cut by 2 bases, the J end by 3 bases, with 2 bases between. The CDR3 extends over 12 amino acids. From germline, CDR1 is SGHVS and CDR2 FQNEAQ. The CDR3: CASSLFNQPQHF. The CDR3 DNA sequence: TGTGCCAGCAGCTTATTCAATCAGCCCCAGCATTTT.

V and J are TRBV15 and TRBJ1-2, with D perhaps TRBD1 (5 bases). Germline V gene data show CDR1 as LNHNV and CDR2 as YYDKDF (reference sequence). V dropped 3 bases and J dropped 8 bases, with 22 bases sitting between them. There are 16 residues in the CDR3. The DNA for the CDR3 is TGTGCCACCAGCAGGGAGGACGGCGGGGGAGGATTCGGCTACACCTTC. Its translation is CATSREDGGGGFGYTF.

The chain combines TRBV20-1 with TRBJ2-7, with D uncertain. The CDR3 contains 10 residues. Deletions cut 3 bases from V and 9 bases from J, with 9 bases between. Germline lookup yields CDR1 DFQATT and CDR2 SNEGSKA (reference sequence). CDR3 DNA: TGCAGTGCTAGTATGAGCGTGCAGTACTTC. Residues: CSASMSVQYF.

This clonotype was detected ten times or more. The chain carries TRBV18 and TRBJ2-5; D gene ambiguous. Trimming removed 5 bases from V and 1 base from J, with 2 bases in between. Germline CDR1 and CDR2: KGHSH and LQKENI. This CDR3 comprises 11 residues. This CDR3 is CASSAQETQYF. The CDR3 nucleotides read TGTGCCAGCTCAGCCCAAGAGACCCAGTACTTC.

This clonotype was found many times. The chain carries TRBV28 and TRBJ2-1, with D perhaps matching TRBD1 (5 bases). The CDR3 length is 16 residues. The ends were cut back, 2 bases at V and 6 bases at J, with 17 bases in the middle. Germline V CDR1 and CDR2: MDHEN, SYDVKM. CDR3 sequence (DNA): TGTGCCAGCAGTTTAATAGACGGCCCTGGGGCCAATGAGCAGTTCTTC. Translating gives CASSLIDGPGANEQFF.

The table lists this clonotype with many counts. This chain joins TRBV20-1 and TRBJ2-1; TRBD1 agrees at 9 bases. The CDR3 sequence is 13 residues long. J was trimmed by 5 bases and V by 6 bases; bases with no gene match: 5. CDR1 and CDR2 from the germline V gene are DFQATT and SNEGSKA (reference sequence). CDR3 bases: TGCAGTGCCACCGGGACAGGGAACAATGAGCAGTTCTTC. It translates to CSATGTGNNEQFF.

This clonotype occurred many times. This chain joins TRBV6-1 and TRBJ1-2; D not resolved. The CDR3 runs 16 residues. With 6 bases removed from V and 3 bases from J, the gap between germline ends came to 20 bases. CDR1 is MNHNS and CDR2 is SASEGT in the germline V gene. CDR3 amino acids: CASSPDYKAVDYGYTF. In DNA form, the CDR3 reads TGTGCCAGCAGCCCCGATTACAAGGCGGTAGACTATGGCTACACCTTC.

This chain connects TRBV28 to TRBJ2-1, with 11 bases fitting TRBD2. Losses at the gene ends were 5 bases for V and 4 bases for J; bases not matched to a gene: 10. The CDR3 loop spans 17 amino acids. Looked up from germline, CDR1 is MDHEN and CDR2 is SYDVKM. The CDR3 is CASSNLPTSGEYNEQFF. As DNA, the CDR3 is TGTGCCAGCAGTAATTTACCGACTAGCGGGGAATACAATGAGCAGTTCTTC.

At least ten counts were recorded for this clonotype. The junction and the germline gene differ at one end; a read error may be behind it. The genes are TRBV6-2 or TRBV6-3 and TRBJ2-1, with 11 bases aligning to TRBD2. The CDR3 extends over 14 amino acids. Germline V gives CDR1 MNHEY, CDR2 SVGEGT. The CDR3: CTSRISGGASEQFF. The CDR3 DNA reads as TGTACCAGCCGCATTAGCGGGGGGGCCAGTGAGCAGTTCTTC.

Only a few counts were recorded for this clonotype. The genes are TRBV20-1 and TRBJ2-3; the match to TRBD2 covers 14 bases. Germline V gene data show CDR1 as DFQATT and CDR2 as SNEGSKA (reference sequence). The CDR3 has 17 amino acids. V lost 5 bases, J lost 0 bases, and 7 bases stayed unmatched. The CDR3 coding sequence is TGCAGTGCTTTGACTAGCGGGAGGGCCGGGAGCACAGATACGCAGTATTTT. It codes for CSALTSGRAGSTDTQYF.

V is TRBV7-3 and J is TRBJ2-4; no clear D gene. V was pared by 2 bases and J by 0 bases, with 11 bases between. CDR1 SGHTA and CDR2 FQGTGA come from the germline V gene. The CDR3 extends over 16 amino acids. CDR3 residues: CASSLGGTLAKNIQYF. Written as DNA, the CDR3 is TGTGCCAGCAGCTTAGGTGGCACCCTAGCCAAAAACATTCAGTACTTC.

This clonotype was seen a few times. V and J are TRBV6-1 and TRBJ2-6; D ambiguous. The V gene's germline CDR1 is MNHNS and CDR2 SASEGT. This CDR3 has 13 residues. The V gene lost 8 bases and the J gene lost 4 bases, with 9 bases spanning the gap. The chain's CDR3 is CASGRYGANVLTF. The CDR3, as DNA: TGTGCCAGCGGAAGGTACGGGGCCAACGTCCTGACTTTC.

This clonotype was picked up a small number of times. The CDR3 sequence: CASSFSGVRGRLLGGYTF. As DNA, the CDR3 is TGTGCCAGCAGTTTCAGTGGTGTCAGGGGACGTCTCTTAGGCGGCTACACCTTC. The chain uses TRBV28 and TRBJ1-2; perhaps TRBD1 as D (6 bases). This CDR3 is built from 18 residues. V lost 3 bases and J lost 8, with 28 bases in between. Germline CDR1 reads MDHEN; CDR2 reads SYDVKM.